This T cell receptor (beta chain) was recovered during a study of shared clonotypes between healthy human individuals. Naivety among CD8 cells was defined by CD45RO negativity and positive CCR7 selection, thereby excluding terminally differentiated effector memory CD45RA+ cells. Germline V lookup: CDR1 MNHEY, CDR2 SVGAGI. With V trimmed by 4 bases and J by 6 bases, 12 bases remained unmatched. The CDR3 runs to 15 residues. The repertoire was sequenced with immunoSEQ multiplex PCR; TCRdb's copy has only in-frame clones and lacks some. The sample shows over 2,000,000 clones, around 93% of them seen only once.

The rearrangement uses TRBV6-5 and TRBJ2-7, with TRBD1 matching 7 bases. This TCR derives from a man younger than 35 in good health. Some clones in this sample may be carry-over from other donors' samples. Sequencing was carried out using naive CD8+ T cells from PBMCs. The CDR3 loop reads CASSSTGWRMGEQYF. CDR3 nucleotides: TGTGCCAGCAGTTCGACAGGGTGGAGGATGGGCGAGCAGTACTTC.